This T cell receptor (beta chain) came from a study of monozygotic twins with inflammatory bowel disease. TCRdb re-called the 5' RACE reads, yielding one record per CDR3 amino acid sequence without DNA. In total, the table holds about 420,000 distinct CDR3 sequences. This clonotype was sampled from a human donor with ulcerative colitis or Crohn's disease, or a healthy co-twin of an affected twin (not recorded which). What was sequenced was blood.

The CDR3 loop reads CASSPSGREEQYF. J is TRBJ2-7 and V is TRBV2; without DNA, the TCRdb call of TRBD2 cannot be checked. Germline lookup yields CDR1 SNHLY and CDR2 FYNNEI. The CDR3 totals 13 residues.